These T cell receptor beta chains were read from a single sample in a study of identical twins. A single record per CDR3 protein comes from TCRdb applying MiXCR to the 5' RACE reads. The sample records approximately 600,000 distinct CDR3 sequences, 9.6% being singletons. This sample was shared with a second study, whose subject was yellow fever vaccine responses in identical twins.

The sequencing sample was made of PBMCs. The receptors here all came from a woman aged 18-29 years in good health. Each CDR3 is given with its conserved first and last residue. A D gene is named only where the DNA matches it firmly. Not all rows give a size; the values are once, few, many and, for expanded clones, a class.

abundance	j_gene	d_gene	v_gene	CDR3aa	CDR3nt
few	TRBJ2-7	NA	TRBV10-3	CAVAGTETYEQYF	TGTGCCGTTGCCGGGACGGAAACCTACGAGCAGTACTTC
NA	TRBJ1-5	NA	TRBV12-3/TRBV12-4	CASSTGTSYQPQHF	TGTGCCAGCAGTACCGGGACCTCCTATCAGCCCCAGCATTTT
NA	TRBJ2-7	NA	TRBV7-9	CASSPRELRSDEQYF	TGTGCCAGCAGCCCCCGGGAGCTACGAAGTGACGAGCAGTACTTC
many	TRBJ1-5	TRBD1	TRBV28	CASSFGTGGSVSNQPQHF	TGTGCCAGCAGTTTCGGGACAGGGGGTAGCGTTAGCAATCAGCCCCAGCATTTT
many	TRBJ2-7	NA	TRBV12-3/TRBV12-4	CASSFLSYEQYF	TGTGCCAGCAGTTTCCTTTCGTACGAGCAGTACTTC
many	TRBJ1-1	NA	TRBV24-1	CATSSSGVGEAFF	TGTGCCACCAGCTCTTCGGGTGTCGGTGAAGCTTTCTTT
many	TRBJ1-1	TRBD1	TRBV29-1	CSVPDRGLGTEAFF	TGCAGCGTCCCTGACAGGGGTTTAGGCACTGAAGCTTTCTTT
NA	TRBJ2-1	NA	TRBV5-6	CASSPGIGGSGEQFF	TGTGCCAGCAGCCCCGGGATCGGGGGCTCGGGTGAGCAGTTCTTC
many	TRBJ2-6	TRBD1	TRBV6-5	CASSYSGQGASGANVLTF	TGTGCCAGCAGTTACTCAGGACAGGGAGCTTCTGGGGCCAACGTCCTGACTTTC
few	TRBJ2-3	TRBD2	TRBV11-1	CASRKPKLGLAVTDTQYF	TGTGCCAGCAGGAAACCTAAGTTAGGACTAGCGGTAACAGATACGCAGTATTTT
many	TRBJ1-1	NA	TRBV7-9	CASSPTGSTEAFF	TGTGCCAGCAGCCCAACAGGGAGCACTGAAGCTTTCTTT
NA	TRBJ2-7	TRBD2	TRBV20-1	CSARSSGGAREQYF	TGCAGTGCTAGGTCCAGCGGGGGGGCCCGCGAGCAGTACTTC
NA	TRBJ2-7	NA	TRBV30	CAWSPEPREQYF	TGTGCCTGGAGTCCCGAACCACGGGAGCAGTACTTC
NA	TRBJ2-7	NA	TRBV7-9	CASSTPRRSSYEQYF	TGTGCCAGCAGCACCCCGAGGAGGAGCTCCTACGAGCAGTACTTC
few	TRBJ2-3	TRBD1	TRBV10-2	CASSERTGIPSTQYF	TGCGCCAGCAGTGAGCGGACAGGGATACCGAGTACGCAGTATTTT
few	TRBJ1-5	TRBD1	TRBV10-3	CAIGDSDSNQPQHF	TGTGCCATCGGGGACAGTGATAGCAATCAGCCCCAGCATTTT
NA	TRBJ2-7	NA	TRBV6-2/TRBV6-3	CASSYFEALTTGTYEQYF	TGTGCCAGCAGTTACTTCGAAGCCCTTACAACAGGCACCTACGAGCAGTACTTC
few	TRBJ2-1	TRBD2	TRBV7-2	CASSRGLAEYNEQFF	TGTGCCAGCAGCCGGGGACTAGCGGAGTACAATGAGCAGTTCTTC
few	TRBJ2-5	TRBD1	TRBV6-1	CASAETAGGPETQYF	TGTGCCAGCGCAGAGACTGCAGGGGGCCCAGAGACCCAGTACTTC
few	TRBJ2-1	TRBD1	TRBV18	CASSPGTEVWEQFF	TGTGCCAGCTCACCAGGGACAGAAGTTTGGGAGCAGTTCTTC
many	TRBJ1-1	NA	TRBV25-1	CASSSSLNTEAFF	TGTGCCAGCAGTTCGTCCTTGAACACTGAAGCTTTCTTT
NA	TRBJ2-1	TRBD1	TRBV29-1	CSVEERGRGHVNEQFF	TGCAGCGTTGAAGAACGGGGCAGGGGGCATGTTAATGAGCAGTTCTTC
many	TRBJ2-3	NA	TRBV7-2	CASSLERRGTDTQYF	TGTGCCAGCAGCTTAGAGCGGAGGGGCACAGATACGCAGTATTTT
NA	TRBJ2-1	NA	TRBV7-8	CASSLEGGGTYNEQFF	TGTGCCAGCAGCTTAGAAGGCGGGGGCACCTACAATGAGCAGTTCTTC
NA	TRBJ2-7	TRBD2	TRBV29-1	CSVLGTSGRSYEQYF	TGCAGCGTTTTAGGGACTAGCGGGAGATCCTACGAGCAGTACTTC
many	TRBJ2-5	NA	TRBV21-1	CASNRGVQETQYF	TGTGCCAGCAACCGAGGTGTCCAAGAGACCCAGTACTTC
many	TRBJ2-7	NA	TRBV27	CASRETGRNEQYF	TGTGCCAGCAGGGAGACAGGGAGGAACGAGCAGTACTTC
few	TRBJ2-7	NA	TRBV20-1	CSANEASSYEQYF	TGCAGTGCTAACGAGGCCAGTTCCTACGAGCAGTACTTC
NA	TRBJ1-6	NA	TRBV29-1	CSVAGTQNSPLHF	TGCAGCGTTGCCGGGACACAAAATTCACCCCTCCACTTT
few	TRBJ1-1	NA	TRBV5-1	CASSLRDTLLTEAFF	TGCGCCAGCAGCTTACGGGACACTCTGCTCACTGAAGCTTTCTTT
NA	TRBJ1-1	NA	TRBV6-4	CASSDSPGGTEAFF	TGTGCCAGCAGTGACTCCCCCGGAGGTACTGAAGCTTTCTTT
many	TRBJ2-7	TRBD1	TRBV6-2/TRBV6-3	CASSYPRTGHYEQYF	TGTGCCAGCAGTTACCCAAGGACAGGGCACTACGAGCAGTACTTC
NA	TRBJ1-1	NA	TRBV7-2	CASSLAHGVGTEAFF	TGTGCCAGCAGCTTAGCGCACGGTGTAGGCACTGAAGCTTTCTTT
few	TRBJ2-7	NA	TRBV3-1	CASSQEEWQHEQYF	TGTGCCAGCAGCCAAGAAGAGTGGCAGCACGAGCAGTACTTC
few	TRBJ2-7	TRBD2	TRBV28	CASRASGRASGEQYF	TGTGCCAGCAGAGCTAGCGGGAGGGCCTCTGGCGAGCAGTACTTC
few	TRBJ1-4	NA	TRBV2	CASSGRGSEKLFF	TGTGCCAGCAGTGGGAGGGGAAGCGAAAAACTGTTTTTT
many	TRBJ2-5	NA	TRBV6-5	CASSYSLETQYF	TGTGCCAGCAGTTACTCACTAGAGACCCAGTACTTC
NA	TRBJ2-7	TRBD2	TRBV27	CASRMQGLVGEQYF	TGTGCCAGCAGGATGCAGGGACTAGTGGGTGAGCAGTACTTC
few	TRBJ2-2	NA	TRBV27	CASSFGGSGELFF	TGTGCCAGCAGTTTTGGGGGTTCCGGGGAGCTGTTTTTT
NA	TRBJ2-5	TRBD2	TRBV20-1	CSAKAPSGWETQYF	TGCAGTGCAAAGGCGCCTAGCGGGTGGGAGACCCAGTACTTC
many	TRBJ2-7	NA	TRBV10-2	CASSVTPAYEQYF	TGCGCCAGCAGTGTGACCCCTGCCTACGAGCAGTACTTC
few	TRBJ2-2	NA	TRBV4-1	CASREGPGYAGELFF	TGCGCCAGCAGAGAAGGGCCCGGTTACGCCGGGGAGCTGTTTTTT
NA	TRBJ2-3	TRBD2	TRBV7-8	CASSFLAGNTDTQYF	TGTGCCAGCAGCTTTCTAGCGGGGAACACAGATACGCAGTATTTT
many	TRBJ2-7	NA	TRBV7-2	CASSLFPHSVYEQYF	TGTGCCAGCAGCTTATTCCCCCACAGCGTCTACGAGCAGTACTTC
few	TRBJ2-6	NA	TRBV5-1	CASSLVGPSSGANVLTF	TGCGCCAGCAGCTTGGTGGGCCCGAGCTCTGGGGCCAACGTCCTGACTTTC
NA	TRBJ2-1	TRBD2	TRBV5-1	CASSSQRERVNEQFF	TGCGCCAGCAGCTCCCAGCGGGAGCGTGTGAATGAGCAGTTCTTC
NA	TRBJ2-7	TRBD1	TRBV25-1	CASSVTGGTHEQYF	TGTGCCAGCAGTGTGACAGGGGGGACCCACGAGCAGTACTTC
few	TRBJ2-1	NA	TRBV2	CASSEGRTTQSEQFF	TGTGCCAGCAGTGAGGGGCGGACCACGCAAAGCGAGCAGTTCTTC
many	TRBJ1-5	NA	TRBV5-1	CASSLSGDNQPQHF	TGCGCCAGCAGCTTGTCGGGGGACAATCAGCCCCAGCATTTT
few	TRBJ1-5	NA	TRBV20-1	CSAPGSNQPQHF	TGCAGTGCCCCAGGGAGCAATCAGCCCCAGCATTTT
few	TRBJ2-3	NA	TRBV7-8	CASSPTRADTQYF	TGTGCCAGCAGCCCTACGAGGGCAGATACGCAGTATTTT